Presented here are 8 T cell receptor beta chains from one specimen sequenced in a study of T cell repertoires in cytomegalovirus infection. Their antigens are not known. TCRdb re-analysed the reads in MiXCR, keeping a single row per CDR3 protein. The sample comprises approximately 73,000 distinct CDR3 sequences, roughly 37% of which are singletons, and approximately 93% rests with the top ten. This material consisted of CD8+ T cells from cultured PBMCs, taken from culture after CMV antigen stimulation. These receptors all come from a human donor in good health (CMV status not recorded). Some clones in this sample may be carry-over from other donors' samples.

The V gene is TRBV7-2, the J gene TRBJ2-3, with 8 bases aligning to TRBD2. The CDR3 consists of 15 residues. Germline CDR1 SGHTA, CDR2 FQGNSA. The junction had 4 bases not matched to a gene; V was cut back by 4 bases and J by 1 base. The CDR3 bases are TGTGCCAGCAGCTGGACGGGGGGGCGCACAGATACGCAGTATTTT. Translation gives CASSWTGGRTDTQYF.

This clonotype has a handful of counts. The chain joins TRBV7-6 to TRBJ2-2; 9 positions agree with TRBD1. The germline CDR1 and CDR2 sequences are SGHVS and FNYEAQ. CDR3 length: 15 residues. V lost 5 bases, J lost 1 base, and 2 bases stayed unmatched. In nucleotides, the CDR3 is TGTGCCAGCAGCGTGACAGGGGGGAACACCGGGGAGCTGTTTTTT. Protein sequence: CASSVTGGNTGELFF. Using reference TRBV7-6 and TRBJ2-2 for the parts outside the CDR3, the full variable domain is GAGVSQSPRYKVTKRGQDVALRCDPISGHVSLYWYRQALGQGPEFLTYFNYEAQQDKSGLPNDRFSAERPEGSISTLTIQRTEQRDSAMYRCASSVTGGNTGELFFGEGSRLTVL.

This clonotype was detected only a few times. CDR3 residues: CSARPFGDWGRGQPQHF. In DNA, the CDR3 is TGCAGTGCTAGACCTTTCGGGGATTGGGGGCGCGGTCAGCCCCAGCATTTT. The V gene is TRBV20-1, the J gene TRBJ1-5; TRBD1 is a possible D gene (6 bases). Trimming shortened V by 2 bases and J by 6 bases, and 23 bases separated the two germline ends. Germline V gives CDR1 DFQATT, CDR2 SNEGSKA (reference sequence). This CDR3 spans 17 amino acids.

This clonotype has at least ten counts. The CDR3, as DNA: TGTGCCAGCAGCTTAGGAGGGGGGCCCCAGCATTTT. Its translation: CASSLGGGPQHF. V gene TRBV7-2 combines with J gene TRBJ1-5, with a tentative D call TRBD1 (6 bases). There are 12 residues in the CDR3. V was pared by 1 base and J by 9 bases, with 7 bases between. Per germline, CDR1 SGHTA and CDR2 FQGNSA.

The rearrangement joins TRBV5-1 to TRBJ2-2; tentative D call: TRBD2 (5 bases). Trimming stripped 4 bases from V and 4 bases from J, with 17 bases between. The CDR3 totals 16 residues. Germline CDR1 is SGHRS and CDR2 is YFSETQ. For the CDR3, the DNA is TGCGCCAGCAGCCACCAGGCGGGCCGCCCCACCGGGGAGCTGTTTTTT. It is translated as CASSHQAGRPTGELFF. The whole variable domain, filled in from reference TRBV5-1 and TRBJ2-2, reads KAGVTQTPRYLIKTRGQQVTLSCSPISGHRSVSWYQQTPGQGLQFLFEYFSETQRNKGNFPGRFSGRQFSNSRSEMNVSTLELGDSALYLCASSHQAGRPTGELFFGEGSRLTVL.

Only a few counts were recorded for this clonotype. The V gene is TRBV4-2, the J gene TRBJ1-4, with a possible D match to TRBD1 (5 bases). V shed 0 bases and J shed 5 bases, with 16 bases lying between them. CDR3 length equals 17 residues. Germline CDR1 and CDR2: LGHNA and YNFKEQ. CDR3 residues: CASSQDKRAAGNEKLFF. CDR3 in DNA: TGTGCCAGCAGCCAAGATAAACGAGCGGCAGGGAATGAAAAACTGTTTTTT.

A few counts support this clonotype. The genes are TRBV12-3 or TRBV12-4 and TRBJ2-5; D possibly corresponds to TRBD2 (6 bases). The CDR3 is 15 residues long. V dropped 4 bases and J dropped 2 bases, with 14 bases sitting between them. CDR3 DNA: TGTGCCAGCAGTTACGGGACTGGAGCTCAAGAGACCCAGTACTTC. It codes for CASSYGTGAQETQYF.

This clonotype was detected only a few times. The CDR3 protein is CASQPQGSETQYF. In DNA, the CDR3 is TGTGCCAGCCAACCACAGGGTTCCGAGACCCAGTACTTC. The chain employs TRBV19 and TRBJ2-5, with a weak D call TRBD1 (6 bases). CDR3 size: 13 residues. The germline V gene has CDR1 LNHDA and CDR2 SQIVND (reference sequence). V lost 9 bases and J lost 5, with 16 bases in between.